This T cell receptor beta chain was observed in a study of beta chain features in type 1 diabetes. As for the study in general: Cell yields, gender and age were similar in healthy donors and patients.

This clone was counted between two and nine times. Other DNA sequences in this sample translate to the same CDR3. Every bit of the isolated RNA underwent reverse transcription, so sequencing read expressed TCRB transcripts. Measured with immunoSEQ multiplex PCR; TCRdb has only the in-frame clones, and not every one. In the table there are about 160,000 clones, about 8.5% of which are singletons. The CDR3 spans 13 residues. Unmatched junction bases numbered 2, after V lost 5 bases and J lost 5 bases. Germline CDR1 SGHAT, CDR2 FQDESV (reference sequence). This chain connects TRBV11-1 to TRBJ2-5; 10 nucleotides agree with TRBD1. Source material: central memory CD4+ T cells from blood. This TCR came from a man between 18 and 35 years old in good health. CDR3 nucleotide sequence: TGTGCCAGCAGCAGGGACAGGGGCGAGACCCAGTACTTC. Protein: CASSRDRGETQYF.